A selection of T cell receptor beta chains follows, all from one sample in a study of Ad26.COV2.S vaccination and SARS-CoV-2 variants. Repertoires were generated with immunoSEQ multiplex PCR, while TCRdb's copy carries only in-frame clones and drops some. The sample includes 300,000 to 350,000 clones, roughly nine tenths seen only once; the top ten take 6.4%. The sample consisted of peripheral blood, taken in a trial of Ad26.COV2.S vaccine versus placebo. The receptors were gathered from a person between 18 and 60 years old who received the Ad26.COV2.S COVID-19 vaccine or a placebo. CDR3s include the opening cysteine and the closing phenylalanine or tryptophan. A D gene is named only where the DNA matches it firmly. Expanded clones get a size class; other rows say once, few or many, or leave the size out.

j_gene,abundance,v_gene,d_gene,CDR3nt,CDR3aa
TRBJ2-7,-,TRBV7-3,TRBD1,TGTGCCAGCAGCCCATCAGGGGGCTACGAGCAGTACTTC,CASSPSGGYEQYF
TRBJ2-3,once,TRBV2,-,TGTGCCAGCAGCCTCCGGGACTTCACAGATACGCAGTATTTT,CASSLRDFTDTQYF
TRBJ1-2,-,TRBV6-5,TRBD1,TGTGCCAGCAGGAGAGCTGGGACAGGCATAAGTGGCTACACCTTC,CASRRAGTGISGYTF
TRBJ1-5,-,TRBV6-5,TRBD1,TGTGCCAGCAGCCAAGGACAGGTCAATCAGCCCCAGCATTTT,CASSQGQVNQPQHF
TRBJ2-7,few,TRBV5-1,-,TGCGCCAGCAGCTTGTATGGGGGGTCCTACGAGCAGTACTTC,CASSLYGGSYEQYF
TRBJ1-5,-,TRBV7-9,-,TGTGCCAGCAGCTTAATCGGGGTAGGGACTCAGCCCCAGCATTTT,CASSLIGVGTQPQHF
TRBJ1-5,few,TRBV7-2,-,TGTGCCAGCAGTCCAGTCATGTGGCAGCCCCAGCATTTT,CASSPVMWQPQHF
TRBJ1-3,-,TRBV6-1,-,TGTGCCAGCAGTGACAGGGCTCATAGAAACACCATATATTTT,CASSDRAHRNTIYF
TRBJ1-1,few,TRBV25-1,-,TGTGCCAGCGGTCCTGTAAGTGACACTGAAGCTTTCTTT,CASGPVSDTEAFF
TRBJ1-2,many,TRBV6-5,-,TGTGCCAGCAGTTCCTATTCGCAAGGGTTAGGCTACACCTTC,CASSSYSQGLGYTF
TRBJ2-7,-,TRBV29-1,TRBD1,TGCAGCGTTGGGCCAGGGGGCTCCTACGAGCAGTACTTC,CSVGPGGSYEQYF